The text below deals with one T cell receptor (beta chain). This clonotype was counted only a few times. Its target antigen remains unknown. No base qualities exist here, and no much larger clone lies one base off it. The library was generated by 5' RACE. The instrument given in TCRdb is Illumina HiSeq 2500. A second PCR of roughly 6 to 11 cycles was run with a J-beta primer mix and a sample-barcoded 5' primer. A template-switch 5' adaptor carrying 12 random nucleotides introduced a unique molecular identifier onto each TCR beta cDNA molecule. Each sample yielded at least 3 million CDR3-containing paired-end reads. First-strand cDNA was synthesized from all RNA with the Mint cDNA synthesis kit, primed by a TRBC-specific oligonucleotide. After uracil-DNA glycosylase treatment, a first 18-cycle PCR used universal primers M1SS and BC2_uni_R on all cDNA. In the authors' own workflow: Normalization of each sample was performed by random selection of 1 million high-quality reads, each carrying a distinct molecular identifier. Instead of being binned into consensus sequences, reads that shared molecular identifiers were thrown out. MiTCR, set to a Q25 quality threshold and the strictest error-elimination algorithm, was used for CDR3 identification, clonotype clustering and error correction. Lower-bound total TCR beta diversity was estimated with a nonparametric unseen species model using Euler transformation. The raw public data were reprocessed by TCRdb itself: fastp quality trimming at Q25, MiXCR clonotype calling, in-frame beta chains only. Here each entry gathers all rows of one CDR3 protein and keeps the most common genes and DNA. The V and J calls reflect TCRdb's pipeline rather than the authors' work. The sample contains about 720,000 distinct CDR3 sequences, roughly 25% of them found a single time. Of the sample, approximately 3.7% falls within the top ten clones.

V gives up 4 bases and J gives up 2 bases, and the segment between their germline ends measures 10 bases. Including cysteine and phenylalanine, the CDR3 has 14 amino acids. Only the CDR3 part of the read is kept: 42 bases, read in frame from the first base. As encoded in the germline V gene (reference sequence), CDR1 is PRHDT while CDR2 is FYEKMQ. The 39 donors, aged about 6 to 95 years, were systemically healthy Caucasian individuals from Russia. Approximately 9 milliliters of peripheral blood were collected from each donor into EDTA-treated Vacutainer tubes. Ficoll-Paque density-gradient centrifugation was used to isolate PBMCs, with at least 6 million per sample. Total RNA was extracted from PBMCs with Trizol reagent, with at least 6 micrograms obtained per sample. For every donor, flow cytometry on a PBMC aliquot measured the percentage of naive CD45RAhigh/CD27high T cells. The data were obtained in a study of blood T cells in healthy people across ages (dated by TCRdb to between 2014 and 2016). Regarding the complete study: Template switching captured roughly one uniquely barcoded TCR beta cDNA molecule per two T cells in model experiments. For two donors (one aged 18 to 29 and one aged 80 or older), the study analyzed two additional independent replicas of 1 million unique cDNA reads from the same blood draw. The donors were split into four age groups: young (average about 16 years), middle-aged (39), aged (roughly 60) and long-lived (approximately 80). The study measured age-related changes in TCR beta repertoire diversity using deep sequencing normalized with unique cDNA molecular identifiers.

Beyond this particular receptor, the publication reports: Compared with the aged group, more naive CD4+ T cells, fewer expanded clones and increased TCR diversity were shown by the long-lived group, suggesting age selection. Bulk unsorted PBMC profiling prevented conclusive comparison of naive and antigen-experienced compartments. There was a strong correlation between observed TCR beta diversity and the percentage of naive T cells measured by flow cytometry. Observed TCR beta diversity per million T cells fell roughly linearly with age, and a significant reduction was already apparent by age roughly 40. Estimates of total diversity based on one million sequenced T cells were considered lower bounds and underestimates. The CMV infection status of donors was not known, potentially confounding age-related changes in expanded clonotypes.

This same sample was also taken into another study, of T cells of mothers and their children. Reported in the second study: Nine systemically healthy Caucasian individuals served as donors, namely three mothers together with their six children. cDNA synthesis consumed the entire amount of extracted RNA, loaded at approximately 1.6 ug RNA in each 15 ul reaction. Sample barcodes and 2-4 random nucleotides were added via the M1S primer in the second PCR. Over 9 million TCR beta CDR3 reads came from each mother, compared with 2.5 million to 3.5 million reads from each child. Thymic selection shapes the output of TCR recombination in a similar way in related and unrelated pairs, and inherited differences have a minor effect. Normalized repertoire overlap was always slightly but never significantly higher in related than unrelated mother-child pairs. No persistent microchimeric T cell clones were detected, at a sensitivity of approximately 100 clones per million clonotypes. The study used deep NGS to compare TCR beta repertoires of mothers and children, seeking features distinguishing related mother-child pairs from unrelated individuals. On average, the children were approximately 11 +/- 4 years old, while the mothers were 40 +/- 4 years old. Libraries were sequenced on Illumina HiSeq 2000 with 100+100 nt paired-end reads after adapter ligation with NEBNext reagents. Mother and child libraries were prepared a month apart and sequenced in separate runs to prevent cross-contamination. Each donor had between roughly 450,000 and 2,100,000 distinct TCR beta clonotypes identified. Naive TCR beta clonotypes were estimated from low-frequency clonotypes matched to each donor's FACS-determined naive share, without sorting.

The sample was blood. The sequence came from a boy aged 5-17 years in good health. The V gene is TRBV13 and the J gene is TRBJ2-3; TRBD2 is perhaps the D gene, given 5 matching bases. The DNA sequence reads TGTGCCAGCAGCTCGGACTCACACACAGATACGCAGTATTTT. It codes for CASSSDSHTDTQYF.